These T cell receptor beta chains were read from a single sample in a study of blood T cell repertoires in COVID-19. This table comes from immunoSEQ multiplex PCR, and its TCRdb copy is limited to in-frame clones, with some not included. The sample lists some 290,000 clones, approximately 91% occurring once. The sequenced sample was PBMCs or T cells enriched from blood (not recorded which). These receptors were collected from a woman aged 25 to 39 who had been exposed to COVID-19. Both conserved end residues are part of each CDR3. A D gene is named only where the DNA matches it firmly.

j_gene: TRBJ1-2; v_gene: TRBV7-9; d_gene: -; len: 15; CDR3aa: CASSLEAGAPHGYTF
j_gene: TRBJ2-7; v_gene: TRBV6-5; d_gene: -; len: 13; CDR3aa: CASSTVSSYEQYF
j_gene: TRBJ1-3; v_gene: TRBV9; d_gene: -; len: 16; CDR3aa: CASSVATGLSGNTIYF
j_gene: TRBJ2-3; v_gene: TRBV10-3; d_gene: TRBD2; len: 15; CDR3aa: CAISELAGTTDTQYF
j_gene: TRBJ1-5; v_gene: TRBV5-6; d_gene: TRBD1; len: 16; CDR3aa: CASSLTWDRGNQPQHF
j_gene: TRBJ2-1; v_gene: TRBV6-1; d_gene: TRBD1; len: 15; CDR3aa: CASSEPGTGHNEQFF
j_gene: TRBJ2-5; v_gene: TRBV24-1; d_gene: -; len: 13; CDR3aa: CATSDGTLETQYF
j_gene: TRBJ2-7; v_gene: TRBV27; d_gene: -; len: 14; CDR3aa: CASVISGVGYEQYF
j_gene: TRBJ2-7; v_gene: TRBV5-1; d_gene: TRBD1; len: 15; CDR3aa: CASSPWDRKTYEQYF
j_gene: TRBJ1-3; v_gene: TRBV27; d_gene: -; len: 14; CDR3aa: CASSLRGAGNTIYF
j_gene: TRBJ2-7; v_gene: TRBV3-1/TRBV3-2; d_gene: TRBD2; len: 13; CDR3aa: CASSPGLPYEQYF
j_gene: TRBJ2-1; v_gene: TRBV19; d_gene: TRBD2; len: 15; CDR3aa: CASSMSSGAYNEQFF
j_gene: TRBJ2-1; v_gene: TRBV7-2; d_gene: -; len: 12; CDR3aa: CASSFPVHEQFF
j_gene: TRBJ2-2; v_gene: TRBV24-1; d_gene: -; len: 14; CDR3aa: CATSDFGVTGELFF
j_gene: TRBJ1-1; v_gene: TRBV5-5; d_gene: -; len: 13; CDR3aa: CASSLNRDGEAFF
j_gene: TRBJ1-2; v_gene: TRBV9; d_gene: TRBD1; len: 14; CDR3aa: CASSVRQGFDGYTF
j_gene: TRBJ2-7; v_gene: TRBV3-1/TRBV3-2; d_gene: -; len: 14; CDR3aa: CASSQGTPAYEQYF
j_gene: TRBJ2-2; v_gene: TRBV5-8; d_gene: TRBD1; len: 17; CDR3aa: CASSLPRDSPNTGELFF
j_gene: TRBJ1-3; v_gene: TRBV7-2; d_gene: TRBD1; len: 14; CDR3aa: CASSPTGGGNTIYF
j_gene: TRBJ1-1; v_gene: TRBV11-2; d_gene: -; len: 15; CDR3aa: CASSSERKIGSEAFF
j_gene: TRBJ2-3; v_gene: TRBV6-5; d_gene: TRBD2; len: 14; CDR3aa: CASRSVAGADTQYF
j_gene: TRBJ2-7; v_gene: TRBV7-9; d_gene: TRBD1; len: 15; CDR3aa: CASSSYRDRTYEQYF
j_gene: TRBJ1-3; v_gene: TRBV19; d_gene: TRBD1; len: 17; CDR3aa: CASSIRGELSAGNTIYF
j_gene: TRBJ2-2; v_gene: TRBV5-1; d_gene: TRBD2; len: 18; CDR3aa: CASSTMTSGGTYTGELFF
j_gene: TRBJ2-3; v_gene: TRBV24-1; d_gene: TRBD2; len: 17; CDR3aa: CATSDPGLAGPRDTQYF
j_gene: TRBJ1-5; v_gene: TRBV5-1; d_gene: -; len: 14; CDR3aa: CASSLEGFNQPQHF
j_gene: TRBJ1-3; v_gene: TRBV20-1; d_gene: -; len: 12; CDR3aa: CSASGREYTIYF
j_gene: TRBJ2-5; v_gene: TRBV4-2; d_gene: -; len: 15; CDR3aa: CASSQRQAQQETQYF
j_gene: TRBJ1-6; v_gene: TRBV7-9; d_gene: -; len: 16; CDR3aa: CASSLGKSSYNSPLHF
j_gene: TRBJ1-3; v_gene: TRBV9; d_gene: -; len: 14; CDR3aa: CASSVGRAGNTIYF
j_gene: TRBJ1-3; v_gene: TRBV5-5; d_gene: -; len: 15; CDR3aa: CASSLRVSSGNTIYF
j_gene: TRBJ1-5; v_gene: TRBV27; d_gene: -; len: 18; CDR3aa: CASSLSASRGRISWPQHF
j_gene: TRBJ1-5; v_gene: TRBV29-1; d_gene: TRBD1; len: 14; CDR3aa: CSVSGQGPGQPQHF
j_gene: TRBJ1-5; v_gene: TRBV5-8; d_gene: -; len: 13; CDR3aa: CASSSGINQPQHF
j_gene: TRBJ1-3; v_gene: TRBV9; d_gene: -; len: 13; CDR3aa: CASTPGQGNTIYF
j_gene: TRBJ2-2; v_gene: TRBV28; d_gene: TRBD1; len: 14; CDR3aa: CASTDRLNTGELFF
j_gene: TRBJ1-2; v_gene: TRBV9; d_gene: -; len: 16; CDR3aa: CASSVAREGGVYGYTF
j_gene: TRBJ1-2; v_gene: TRBV21-1; d_gene: -; len: 14; CDR3aa: CASSKEGGSYGYTF
j_gene: TRBJ2-3; v_gene: TRBV27; d_gene: TRBD2; len: 17; CDR3aa: CASSTLRTSGVTDTQYF
j_gene: TRBJ2-3; v_gene: TRBV6-5; d_gene: -; len: 15; CDR3aa: CASTVGDFSTDTQYF
j_gene: TRBJ1-1; v_gene: TRBV12-3/TRBV12-4; d_gene: TRBD1; len: 13; CDR3aa: CASRLQGATEAFF
j_gene: TRBJ2-1; v_gene: TRBV7-6; d_gene: TRBD2; len: 16; CDR3aa: CASSDLAALAYNEQFF
j_gene: TRBJ1-1; v_gene: TRBV7-9; d_gene: -; len: 17; CDR3aa: CASSLGVQSSGGTEAFF
j_gene: TRBJ1-4; v_gene: TRBV5-5; d_gene: -; len: 14; CDR3aa: CASSGTGGNEKLFF
j_gene: TRBJ1-6; v_gene: TRBV4-1; d_gene: TRBD1; len: 16; CDR3aa: CASSQEGTGNYSPLHF
j_gene: TRBJ2-7; v_gene: TRBV7-8; d_gene: -; len: 16; CDR3aa: CASSPVRSAHSYEQYF
j_gene: TRBJ1-1; v_gene: TRBV27; d_gene: TRBD1; len: 16; CDR3aa: CASRRGQGTANTEAFF
j_gene: TRBJ2-7; v_gene: TRBV10-1; d_gene: -; len: 15; CDR3aa: CASTGGRTISYEQYF